A single sample gave rise to the 31 T cell receptor beta chains below, sequenced in a study of shared clonotypes between healthy human individuals. Data came from immunoSEQ multiplex PCR; TCRdb stores just in-frame clones and leaves some out. The table shows approximately 2.5 million clones, with over 85% occurring only once. Sequences were obtained from naive CD4+ T cells from PBMCs. Subset reported: CD45RA+ positively selected. These receptors all stem from a young man in good health. Some clones in this sample may be carry-over from other donors' samples.

This clone was picked up one time. The J gene is TRBJ1-4, the V gene TRBV11-2; D perhaps matches TRBD1 (5 bases). The ends were cut back, 5 bases at V and 7 bases at J, with 14 bases in the middle. This CDR3 is built from 14 residues. The germline gives CDR1 SGHAT, CDR2 FQNNGV. This CDR3 is CASSAAGGSEKLFF. CDR3 bases: TGTGCCAGCAGCGCGGCGGGGGGGAGTGAAAAACTGTTTTTT.

V and J are TRBV5-1 and TRBJ2-5; possible D gene TRBD2, 5 bases. The DNA end lines up better with TRBJ2-7; the J call may be wrong. From germline, CDR1 is SGHRS and CDR2 YFSETQ. The CDR3 extends over 13 amino acids. CDR3 nucleotides: TGCGCCAGCAGCTTGGACGGGGTCACCGAGCAGTACTTC. It yields the protein CASSLDGVTEQYF.

The rearrangement links TRBV5-8 to TRBJ2-4; D is unclear. Germline CDR1 SGHTS, CDR2 YDEGEE. V was cut by 4 bases and J by 0 bases, with 8 bases left in between. The CDR3 contains 14 residues. CDR3 residues: CASSPPGAKNIQYF. The CDR3, as DNA: TGTGCCAGCAGCCCCCCGGGAGCCAAAAACATTCAGTACTTC.

The chain's CDR3 is CATTTSLAGGYEQYF. CDR3 sequence (DNA): TGTGCCACCACAACATCATTAGCGGGAGGTTACGAGCAGTACTTC. This chain connects TRBV6-6 to TRBJ2-7; the match to TRBD2 covers 10 bases. The CDR3 is 15 amino acids. The germline gives CDR1 MNHNY, CDR2 SVGAGI (reference sequence). With V trimmed by 10 bases and J by 4 bases, 13 bases remained unmatched.

The DNA of the CDR3 is TGTGCCAGCAGCCCTACAAACTCCTACGAGCAGTACTTC. Translated: CASSPTNSYEQYF. This chain connects TRBV7-3 to TRBJ2-7; D unclear. The CDR3 length is 13 residues. Germline V gene lookup returns CDR1 SGHTA and CDR2 FQGTGA. The V end was cut by 5 bases, the J end by 0 bases, with 8 bases between.

This clone was found once. This chain joins TRBV27 and TRBJ2-7; maybe TRBD1 (6 bases). The V end was cut by 7 bases, the J end by 3 bases, with 22 bases between. CDR1 and CDR2 from the germline V gene are MNHEY and SMNVEV (reference sequence). The length of the CDR3 is 16 residues. The CDR3 DNA reads TGTGCCAGCACCCCTCCCCCGCCGGGACACTTCTACGAGCAGTACTTC. Translated, it gives CASTPPPPGHFYEQYF.

This clone was counted between two and nine times. The chain employs TRBV6-1 and TRBJ1-3; D is undetermined. Germline CDR1 MNHNS, CDR2 SASEGT. The CDR3 contains 13 residues. With 6 bases removed from V and 3 bases from J, the gap between germline ends came to 9 bases. The CDR3 nucleotides read TGTGCCAGCAGGCGAGAACTTGGAAACACCATATATTTT. Translation gives CASRRELGNTIYF.

The chain recombines TRBV6-5 with TRBJ2-1; 7 bases are shared with TRBD2. The germline CDR1 and CDR2 sequences are MNHEY and SVGAGI. Losses at the gene ends were 5 bases for V and 4 bases for J; bases not matched to a gene: 8. This CDR3 has 15 residues. The CDR3 DNA reads as TGTGCCAGCAGTATGAGTAGCGGGTATTACAATGAGCAGTTCTTC. It codes for CASSMSSGYYNEQFF.

The chain employs TRBV9 and TRBJ2-3, with TRBD2 matching over 8 bases. Unmatched junction bases numbered 12, after V lost 4 bases and J lost 8 bases. Per the germline V gene, CDR1 is SGDLS and CDR2 is YYNGEE. CDR3 length: 15 amino acids. The CDR3: CASSSHRGGPGTQYF. The CDR3 DNA reads as TGTGCCAGCAGCTCCCACCGGGGGGGACCGGGTACGCAGTATTTT.

As to this clone: In the same sample, other DNA sequences code for this CDR3. The chain carries TRBV9 and TRBJ2-7; D is unclear. Trimming took 0 bases from V and 1 from J, leaving 8 bases between them. The length of the CDR3 is 14 residues. The V gene's germline CDR1 is SGDLS and CDR2 YYNGEE. CDR3 sequence: CASSVASHSYEQYF. The CDR3 DNA reads TGTGCCAGCAGCGTAGCAAGTCATTCCTACGAGCAGTACTTC.

V and J are TRBV10-2 and TRBJ1-2, with no clear D. Germline lookup yields CDR1 WSHSY and CDR2 SAAADI. Trimming took 7 bases from V and 8 from J, leaving 14 bases between them. The CDR3 is 12 amino acids. DNA for the CDR3: TGCGCCAGCACCGACGAGGGAGAAGGCTACACCTTC. It encodes CASTDEGEGYTF.

This clone appeared a single time. J is TRBJ2-7 and V is TRBV7-2; D possibly corresponds to TRBD2 (5 bases). Deletions cut 1 base from V and 5 bases from J, with 12 bases between. CDR3 size: 14 residues. Germline V gene data show CDR1 as SGHTA and CDR2 as FQGNSA. CDR3 region: CASSLEWRSDEQYF. Written as DNA, the CDR3 is TGTGCCAGCAGCTTAGAATGGAGGTCCGACGAGCAGTACTTC.

Written as DNA, the CDR3 is TGCGCCAGCAGCTTAGCGGGAACAAAAGAGACCCAGTACTTC. Amino acid sequence: CASSLAGTKETQYF. V is TRBV5-1 and J is TRBJ2-5; 7 nucleotides line up with TRBD2. V shed 2 bases and J 3 bases; nucleotides not matched to a gene: 4. The CDR3 contains 14 residues. Germline CDR1 SGHRS, CDR2 YFSETQ. Based on the CDR3 plus reference TRBV5-1 and TRBJ2-5, the full variable domain is KAGVTQTPRYLIKTRGQQVTLSCSPISGHRSVSWYQQTPGQGLQFLFEYFSETQRNKGNFPGRFSGRQFSNSRSEMNVSTLELGDSALYLCASSLAGTKETQYFGPGTRLLVL.

In regard to this clone: This CDR3 is also generated by other DNA sequences in the sample. Here the CDR3 DNA reads TGTGCCAGCAGCTTAATGGCGGGGGGCTACAATGAGCAGTTCTTC. Translated, it gives CASSLMAGGYNEQFF. The rearrangement joins TRBV7-3 to TRBJ2-1; 8 bases fit TRBD2. CDR3 size: 15 residues. The V segment lost 1 base and the J segment 3 bases; nucleotides outside the gene matches: 2. Per the germline V gene, CDR1 is SGHTA and CDR2 is FQGTGA.

The V and J genes are TRBV5-1 and TRBJ1-3; D might be TRBD1 (5 bases). V lost 4 bases and J 2 bases, leaving 19 bases between the germline ends. Germline V CDR1 and CDR2: SGHRS, YFSETQ. The CDR3 totals 17 residues. The CDR3 bases are TGCGCCAGCAGCCCTGGGCTACAGGCTCAGACTGGAAACACCATATATTTT. As protein: CASSPGLQAQTGNTIYF.

This clone appeared a single time. The chain is built from TRBV30 and TRBJ1-4; D unresolved. The CDR3 runs 14 residues. Germline loops: CDR1 GTSNPN, CDR2 SVGIG (reference sequence). Deletions cut 1 base from V and 4 bases from J, with 10 bases between. CDR3 loop: CAWSEWQVNEKLFF. The CDR3 bases are TGTGCCTGGAGTGAGTGGCAGGTTAATGAAAAACTGTTTTTT.

With respect to this clone: The sample contains more than one DNA sequence encoding this CDR3. This sequence joins TRBV9 and TRBJ2-1; 11 bases match TRBD2. The CDR3 length is 15 residues. Germline CDR1 is SGDLS and CDR2 is YYNGEE. V was clipped by 3 bases and J by 7 bases; unmatched bases: 6. DNA for the CDR3: TGTGCCAGCAGCGCCACTAGCGGGAGCCGTAATGAGCAGTTCTTC. It translates to CASSATSGSRNEQFF.

The V and J genes are TRBV9 and TRBJ2-1; 11 bases fit TRBD1. CDR3 length equals 15 residues. Unmatched junction bases numbered 6, after V lost 0 bases and J lost 10 bases. Germline V gives CDR1 SGDLS, CDR2 YYNGEE. The CDR3 region is CASSVDGQGAWEQFF. The CDR3 region has the DNA TGTGCCAGCAGCGTAGATGGACAGGGGGCCTGGGAGCAGTTCTTC.

As to this clone: Other nucleotide sequences in the sample specify the same CDR3. This chain joins TRBV5-1 and TRBJ2-5; 7 bases line up with TRBD2. The CDR3 has 15 amino acids. CDR1 and CDR2 (germline): SGHRS, YFSETQ. Losses at the gene ends were 0 bases for V and 1 base for J; bases not matched to a gene: 3. DNA of the CDR3: TGCGCCAGCAGCTTGGAGGCTAGCGGCCAAGAGACCCAGTACTTC. This codes for CASSLEASGQETQYF.

The table lists this clone with a count of one. V gene TRBV4-2 combines with J gene TRBJ2-1; 14 nucleotides match TRBD2. The V gene's germline CDR1 is LGHNA and CDR2 YNFKEQ. The CDR3 extends over 15 amino acids. Germline trimming cut 1 base from V and 8 bases from J; bases unmatched to any gene: 1. The CDR3 DNA reads as TGTGCCAGCAGCCAAGGGACTAGCGGGAGGTATGAGCAGTTCTTC. The encoded protein is CASSQGTSGRYEQFF.

The rearrangement joins TRBV9 to TRBJ2-1; 9 bases are a match to TRBD2. V lost 4 bases, J lost 2 bases, and 4 bases stayed unmatched. Germline V gene data show CDR1 as SGDLS and CDR2 as YYNGEE. This CDR3 has 15 residues. The CDR3 region is CASSSSGATYNEQFF. CDR3 bases: TGTGCCAGCAGCTCTAGCGGGGCCACCTACAATGAGCAGTTCTTC.

The chain is built from TRBV10-3 and TRBJ1-5; D gene unclear. V shed 2 bases and J shed 5 bases, with 7 bases lying between them. CDR1 and CDR2 (germline): ENHRY, SYGVKD. The CDR3 covers 13 residues. This CDR3 is CAISEVQDQPQHF. CDR3 bases: TGTGCCATCAGTGAGGTTCAGGATCAGCCCCAGCATTTT.

This clone was detected once. The chain has TRBV15 and TRBJ1-2; 7 nucleotides align to TRBD1. This CDR3 comprises 14 residues. From germline, CDR1 is LNHNV and CDR2 YYDKDF (reference sequence). The V gene end was trimmed by 5 bases and the J gene end by 5 bases; junction bases not matched to a gene: 8. For the CDR3, the DNA is TGTGCCACCAGCCCGGACAGGTCGGAATATGGCTACACCTTC. Its translation is CATSPDRSEYGYTF.

The V call is TRBV2, the J call TRBJ1-2; the D gene is possibly TRBD1 (6 bases). V dropped 5 bases and J dropped 5 bases, with 12 bases sitting between them. CDR1 and CDR2 from the germline V gene are SNHLY and FYNNEI. The CDR3 is 13 residues long. The CDR3 DNA reads TGTGCCAGCAGTCGAGAGGGGGAGTATGGCTACACCTTC. Its protein product is CASSREGEYGYTF. The whole variable domain, filled in from reference TRBV2 and TRBJ1-2, reads EPEVTQTPSHQVTQMGQEVILRCVPISNHLYFYWYRQILGQKVEFLVSFYNNEISEKSEIFDDQFSVERPDGSNFTLKIRSTKLEDSAMYFCASSREGEYGYTFGSGTRLTVV.

The chain uses TRBV7-2 and TRBJ2-7, with unresolved D. This CDR3 has 17 amino acids. Germline CDR1 and CDR2: SGHTA and FQGNSA. Trimming removed 3 bases from V and 3 bases from J, with 21 bases in between. CDR3 amino acids: CASSFGVGIPSYYEQYF. The CDR3 region has the DNA TGTGCCAGCAGCTTTGGGGTTGGTATCCCATCCTACTACGAGCAGTACTTC.

This clone was found once. The J gene is TRBJ2-2, the V gene TRBV18; tentatively, D is TRBD1 (6 bases). The CDR3 covers 12 residues. Trimming removed 4 bases at V and 11 bases at J, with 11 bases between. The germline V gene has CDR1 KGHSH and CDR2 LQKENI. Here the CDR3 DNA reads TGTGCCAGCTCACGCGGACAGACTGAGCTGTTTTTT. Protein sequence: CASSRGQTELFF.

This clone occurred a few times. The chain couples TRBV18 to TRBJ1-1; D unresolved. The V end was cut by 3 bases, the J end by 0 bases, with 11 bases between. CDR3 length: 15 amino acids. Germline V lookup: CDR1 KGHSH, CDR2 LQKENI. Written as DNA, the CDR3 is TGTGCCAGCTCACCGTCGCAGACTATGAACACTGAAGCTTTCTTT. The encoded protein is CASSPSQTMNTEAFF.

The rearrangement uses TRBV28 and TRBJ1-1; maybe TRBD1 (5 bases). The CDR3 runs to 12 residues. Trimming left V 6 bases short and J 0 bases short, with 5 bases between. Germline CDR1 is MDHEN and CDR2 is SYDVKM. Here the CDR3 reads CASRDMNTEAFF. DNA of the CDR3: TGTGCCAGCAGGGACATGAACACTGAAGCTTTCTTT.

The DNA for the CDR3 is TGTGCCAGCAGTGGGGGACTAGCGGGTCAGTTCTATGAGCAGTTCTTC. Its protein product is CASSGGLAGQFYEQFF. V and J are TRBV28 and TRBJ2-1; TRBD2 aligns across 12 bases. In germline, CDR1 is MDHEN, CDR2 SYDVKM. V gave up 5 bases and J gave up 8 bases; unmatched junction bases: 10. The CDR3 sequence is 16 residues long.

V gene TRBV7-6 combines with J gene TRBJ2-1; 7 bases fit TRBD2. Trimming cost V 5 bases and J 10 bases; bases outside gene matches: 26. The CDR3 sequence is 19 residues long. Germline CDR1 is SGHVS and CDR2 is FNYEAQ. DNA of the CDR3: TGTGCCAGCAGCCCAAGAGGGCGGGGGTCCCAAGGCCGCATGTCGGAGCAGTTCTTC. This gives the protein CASSPRGRGSQGRMSEQFF.

The V call is TRBV9, the J call TRBJ2-1; 8 bases agree with TRBD1. This CDR3 region has 15 residues. V lost 0 bases and J lost 3; bases outside the gene matches: 2. The germline CDR1 and CDR2 sequences are SGDLS and YYNGEE. CDR3 sequence (DNA): TGTGCCAGCAGCGTAGAAGACAGGGGCTACAATGAGCAGTTCTTC. This translates into CASSVEDRGYNEQFF.